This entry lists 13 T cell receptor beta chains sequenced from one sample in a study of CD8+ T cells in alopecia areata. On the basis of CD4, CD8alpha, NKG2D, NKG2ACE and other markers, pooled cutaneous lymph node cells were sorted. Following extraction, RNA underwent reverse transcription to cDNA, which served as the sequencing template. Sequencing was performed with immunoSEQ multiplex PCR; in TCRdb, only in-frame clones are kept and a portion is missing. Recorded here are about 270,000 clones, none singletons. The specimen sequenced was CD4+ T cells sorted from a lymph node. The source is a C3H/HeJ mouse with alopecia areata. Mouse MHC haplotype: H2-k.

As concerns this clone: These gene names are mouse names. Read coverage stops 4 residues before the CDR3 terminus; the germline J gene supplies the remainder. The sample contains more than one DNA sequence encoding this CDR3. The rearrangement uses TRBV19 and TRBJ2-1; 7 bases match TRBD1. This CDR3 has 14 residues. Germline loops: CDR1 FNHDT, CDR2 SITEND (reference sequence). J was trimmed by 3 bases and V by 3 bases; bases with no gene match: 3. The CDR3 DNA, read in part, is TGTGCCAGCAGTACAGGGGGAGGCTATGCT. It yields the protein CASSTGGGYA. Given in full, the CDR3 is CASSTGGGYAEQFF.

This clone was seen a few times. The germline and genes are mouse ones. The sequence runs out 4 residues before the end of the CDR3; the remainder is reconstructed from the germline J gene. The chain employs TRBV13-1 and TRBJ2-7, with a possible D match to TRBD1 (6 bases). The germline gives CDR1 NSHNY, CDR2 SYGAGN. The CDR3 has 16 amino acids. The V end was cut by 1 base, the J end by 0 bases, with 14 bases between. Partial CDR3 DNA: TGTGCCAGCAGTGATCCCGGAAGGGGGTTCTCCTAT. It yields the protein CASSDPGRGFSY. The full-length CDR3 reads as CASSDPGRGFSYEQYF.

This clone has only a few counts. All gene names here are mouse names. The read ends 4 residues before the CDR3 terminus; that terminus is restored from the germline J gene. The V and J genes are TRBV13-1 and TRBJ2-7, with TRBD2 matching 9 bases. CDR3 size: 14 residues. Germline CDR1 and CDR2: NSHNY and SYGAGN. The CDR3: CASSEGTGTYEQYF. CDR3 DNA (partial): TGTGCCAGCAGTGAGGGGACTGGGACATAT.

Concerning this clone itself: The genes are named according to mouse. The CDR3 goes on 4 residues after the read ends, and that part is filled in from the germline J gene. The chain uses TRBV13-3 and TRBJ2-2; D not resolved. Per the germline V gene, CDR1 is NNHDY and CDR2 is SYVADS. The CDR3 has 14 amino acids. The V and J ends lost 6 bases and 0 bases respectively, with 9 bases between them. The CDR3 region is CASKPTPNTGQLYF. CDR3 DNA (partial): TGTGCCAGCAAACCGACACCAAACACCGGG.

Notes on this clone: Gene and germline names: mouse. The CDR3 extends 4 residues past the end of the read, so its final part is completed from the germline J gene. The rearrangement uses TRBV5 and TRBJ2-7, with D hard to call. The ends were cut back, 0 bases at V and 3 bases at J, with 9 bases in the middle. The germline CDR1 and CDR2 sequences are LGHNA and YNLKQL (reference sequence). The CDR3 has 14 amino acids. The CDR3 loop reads CASSQDRNSYEQYF. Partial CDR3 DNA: TGTGCCAGCAGCCAAGATAGGAACAGCTAT.

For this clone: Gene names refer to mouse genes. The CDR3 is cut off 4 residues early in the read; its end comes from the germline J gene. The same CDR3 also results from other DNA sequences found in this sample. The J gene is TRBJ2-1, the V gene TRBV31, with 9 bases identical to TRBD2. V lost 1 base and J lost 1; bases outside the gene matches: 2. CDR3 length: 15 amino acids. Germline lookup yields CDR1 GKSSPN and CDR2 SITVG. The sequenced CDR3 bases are TGTGCCTGGAGTCCGACTGGGGGCAACTATGCT. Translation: CAWSPTGGNYA. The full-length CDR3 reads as CAWSPTGGNYAEQFF.

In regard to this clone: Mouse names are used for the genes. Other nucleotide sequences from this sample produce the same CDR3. The CDR3 bases that were read are TGTGCCAGCAGTGATCGACAAAACCAAGAC. It codes for CASSDRQNQD. In full, the CDR3 reads CASSDRQNQDTQYF. This sequence joins TRBV13-1 and TRBJ2-5; unclear D gene. The sequenced fragment ends 4 residues before the CDR3 boundary, so the rest is inferred from the germline J gene. Trimming cost V 1 base and J 0 bases, with 6 bases left between them. From germline, CDR1 is NSHNY and CDR2 SYGAGN. The CDR3 consists of 14 residues.

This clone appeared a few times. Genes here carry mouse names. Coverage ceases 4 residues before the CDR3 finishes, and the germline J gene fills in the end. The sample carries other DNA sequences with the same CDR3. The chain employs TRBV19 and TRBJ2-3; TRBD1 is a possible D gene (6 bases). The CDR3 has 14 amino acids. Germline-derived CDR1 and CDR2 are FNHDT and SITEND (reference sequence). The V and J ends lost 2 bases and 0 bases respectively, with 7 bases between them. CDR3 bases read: TGTGCCAGCAGTATCAGGGGTAGTGCAGAA. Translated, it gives CASSIRGSAE. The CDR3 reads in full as CASSIRGSAETLYF.

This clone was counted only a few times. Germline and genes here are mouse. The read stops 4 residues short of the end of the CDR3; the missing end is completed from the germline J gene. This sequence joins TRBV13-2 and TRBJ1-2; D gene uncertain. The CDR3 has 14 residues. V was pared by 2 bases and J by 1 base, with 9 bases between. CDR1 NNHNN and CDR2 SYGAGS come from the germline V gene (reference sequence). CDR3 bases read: TGTGCCAGCGGTGAAAACATCGGAAACTCC. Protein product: CASGENIGNS. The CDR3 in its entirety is CASGENIGNSDYTF.

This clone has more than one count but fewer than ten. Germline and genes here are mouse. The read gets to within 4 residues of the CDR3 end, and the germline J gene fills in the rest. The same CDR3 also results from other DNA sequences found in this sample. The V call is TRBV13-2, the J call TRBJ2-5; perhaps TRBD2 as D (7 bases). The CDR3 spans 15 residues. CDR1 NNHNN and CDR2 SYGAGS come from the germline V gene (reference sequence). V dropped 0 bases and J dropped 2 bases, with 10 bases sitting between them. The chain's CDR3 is CASGDVGGRQDTQYF. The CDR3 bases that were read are TGTGCCAGCGGTGATGTTGGGGGGCGCCAAGAC.

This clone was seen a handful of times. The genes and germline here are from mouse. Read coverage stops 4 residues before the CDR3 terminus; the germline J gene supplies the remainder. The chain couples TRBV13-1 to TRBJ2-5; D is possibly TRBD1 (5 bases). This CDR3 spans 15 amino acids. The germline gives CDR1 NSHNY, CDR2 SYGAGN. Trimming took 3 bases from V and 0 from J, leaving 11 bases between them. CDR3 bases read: TGTGCCAGCAGTGGGACAAAAATTAACCAAGAC. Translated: CASSGTKINQD. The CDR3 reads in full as CASSGTKINQDTQYF.

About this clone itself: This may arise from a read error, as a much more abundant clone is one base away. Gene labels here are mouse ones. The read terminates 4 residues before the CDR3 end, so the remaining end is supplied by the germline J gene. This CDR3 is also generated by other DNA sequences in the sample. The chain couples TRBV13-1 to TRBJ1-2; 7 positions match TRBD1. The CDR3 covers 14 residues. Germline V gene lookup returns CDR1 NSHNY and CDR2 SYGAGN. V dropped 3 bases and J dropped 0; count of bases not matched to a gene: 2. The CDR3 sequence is CASSGQGANSDYTF. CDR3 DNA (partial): TGTGCCAGCAGTGGGCAGGGGGCAAACTCC.

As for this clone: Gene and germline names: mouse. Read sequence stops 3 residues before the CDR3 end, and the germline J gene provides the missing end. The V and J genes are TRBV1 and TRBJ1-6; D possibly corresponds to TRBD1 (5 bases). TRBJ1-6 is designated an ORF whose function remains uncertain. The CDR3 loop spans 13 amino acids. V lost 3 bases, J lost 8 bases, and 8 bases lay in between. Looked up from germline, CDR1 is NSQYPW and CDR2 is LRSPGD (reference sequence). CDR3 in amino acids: CTCSALRDSPLYF. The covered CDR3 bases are TGCACCTGCAGTGCTCTCAGGGATTCGCCC.